This T cell receptor (beta chain) stems from a study of cytomegalovirus exposure and HLA in healthy donors. Whole-study context: As an earlier analysis found, 150 million to 200 million T cells yielded 90 million to 140 million unique TCR beta sequences. Samples from HLA-typed donors yielded about 85 million unique TCRs in an early data release. Findings and caveats of the study: While the bulk of TCR sequences proved rare, some public TCRs turned up in many donors. A later analysis linked a missense DCLRE1C variant to TCR beta V- and J-gene trimming.

A multiplex PCR was run with 60 Vbeta primers and 13 Jbeta primers. Assay used: immunoSEQ multiplex PCR; TCRdb lists only in-frame clones, some missing. The repertoire includes 120,000 to 150,000 clones, approximately 80% of them detected once, and 5.1% sits in the top ten. About this clone itself: Its antigen is unidentified.

The V gene's germline CDR1 is SQVTM and CDR2 ANQGSEA. Trimming left V 8 bases short and J 3 bases short, with 14 bases between. This CDR3 region has 12 residues. This sequence originates from a male donor in good health and CMV-seronegative. Sequenced: PBMCs. J is TRBJ2-7 and V is TRBV29-1, with D possibly TRBD1 on 6 matching bases. CDR3 in DNA: TGCAGCCGGTTTGGGACAATCTACGAGCAGTACTTC. Its translation is CSRFGTIYEQYF.